A selection of T cell receptor beta chains follows, all from one sample in a study of blood T cell repertoires in COVID-19. Produced via immunoSEQ multiplex PCR; TCRdb's table is partial and in-frame only. The sample shows 70,000 to 95,000 clones, approximately 80% of them seen only once. Sample: peripheral blood. The receptors were sampled from a woman in her seventies with acute or convalescent COVID-19. The CDR3 runs from the conserved cysteine through the conserved F or W. D genes are given only for firm matches. Size tells how often a clone was seen (once, few, many) or the class of an expanded clone, and some rows leave it out.

V gene: TRBV6-6
clone size: -
D gene: -
J gene: TRBJ1-5
CDR3 protein: CASTLNSNQPQHF
CDR3 DNA: TGTGCCAGCACCTTAAATAGCAATCAGCCCCAGCATTTT

V gene: TRBV2
clone size: -
D gene: TRBD2
J gene: TRBJ2-1
CDR3 protein: CASRTTSGSYNEQFF
CDR3 DNA: TGTGCCAGCAGGACAACTAGCGGGAGTTACAATGAGCAGTTCTTC

V gene: TRBV7-6
clone size: -
D gene: -
J gene: TRBJ2-6
CDR3 protein: CASSTRYRVPGANVLTF
CDR3 DNA: TGTGCCAGCAGCACACGGTACAGGGTCCCTGGGGCCAACGTCCTGACTTTC

V gene: TRBV5-1
clone size: -
D gene: -
J gene: TRBJ1-1
CDR3 protein: CASSLSREYTEAFF
CDR3 DNA: TGCGCCAGCAGTCTGTCCCGGGAATACACTGAAGCTTTCTTT

V gene: TRBV30
clone size: -
D gene: -
J gene: TRBJ2-6
CDR3 protein: CAWSVSLSGANVLTF
CDR3 DNA: TGTGCCTGGAGTGTTTCCCTCTCTGGGGCCAACGTCCTGACTTTC

V gene: TRBV7-9
clone size: -
D gene: -
J gene: TRBJ2-1
CDR3 protein: CASSPTSRYNEQFF
CDR3 DNA: TGTGCCAGCAGCCCGACTAGTCGTTACAATGAGCAGTTCTTC

V gene: TRBV28
clone size: few
D gene: -
J gene: TRBJ2-3
CDR3 protein: CASSAGMYTQYF
CDR3 DNA: TGTGCCAGCAGTGCAGGGATGTATACGCAGTATTTT

V gene: TRBV5-1
clone size: -
D gene: -
J gene: TRBJ1-2
CDR3 protein: CASSLGLNYGYTF
CDR3 DNA: TGCGCCAGCAGCTTGGGACTAAACTATGGCTACACCTTC

V gene: TRBV11-3
clone size: -
D gene: TRBD1
J gene: TRBJ2-3
CDR3 protein: CASSSDGQGLTDTQYF
CDR3 DNA: TGTGCCAGCAGCTCCGACGGACAGGGACTCACAGATACGCAGTATTTT

V gene: TRBV29-1
clone size: -
D gene: TRBD1
J gene: TRBJ2-2
CDR3 protein: CSAGLGGNTGELFF
CDR3 DNA: TGCAGCGCCGGGCTAGGGGGCAACACCGGGGAGCTGTTTTTT

V gene: TRBV5-6
clone size: few
D gene: -
J gene: TRBJ1-4
CDR3 protein: CASRLTGSNEKLFF
CDR3 DNA: TGTGCCAGCAGGCTCACAGGATCTAATGAAAAACTGTTTTTT

V gene: TRBV12-3/TRBV12-4
clone size: once
D gene: -
J gene: TRBJ1-1
CDR3 protein: CASSLQETEAFF
CDR3 DNA: TGTGCCAGCAGTCTCCAAGAGACTGAAGCTTTCTTT